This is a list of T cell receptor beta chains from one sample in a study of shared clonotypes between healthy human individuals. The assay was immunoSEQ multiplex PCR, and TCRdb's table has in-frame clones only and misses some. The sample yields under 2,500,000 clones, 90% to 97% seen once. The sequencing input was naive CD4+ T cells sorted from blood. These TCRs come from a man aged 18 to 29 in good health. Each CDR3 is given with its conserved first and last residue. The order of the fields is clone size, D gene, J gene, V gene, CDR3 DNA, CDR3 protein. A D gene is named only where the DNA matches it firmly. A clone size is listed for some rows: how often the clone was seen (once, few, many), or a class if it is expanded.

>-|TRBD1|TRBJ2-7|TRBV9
TGTGCCAGCAGCGTAGGGCTAGGGGGCGCCTACGAGCAGTACTTC
CASSVGLGGAYEQYF
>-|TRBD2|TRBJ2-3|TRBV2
TGTGCCAGCAGTAAGACTAGCGGGGGCTCAGATACGCAGTATTTT
CASSKTSGGSDTQYF
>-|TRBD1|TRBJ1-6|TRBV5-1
TGCGCCAGCAGGGTGGACAGGGATAATTCACCCCTCCACTTT
CASRVDRDNSPLHF
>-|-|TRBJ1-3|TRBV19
TGTGCCAGTAGTACCCTCGGGGACATCGGAAACACCATATATTTT
CASSTLGDIGNTIYF
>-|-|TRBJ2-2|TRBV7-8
TGTGCCAGCAGCTTAGCGGGGGGGCCGTCCACCGGGGAGCTGTTTTTT
CASSLAGGPSTGELFF
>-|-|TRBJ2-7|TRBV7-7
TGTGCTAGCAGCTTAAGTCAGGGGCCTACCTACGAGCAGTACTTC
CASSLSQGPTYEQYF
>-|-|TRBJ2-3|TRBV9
TGTGCCAGCAGCGTAGGATCGTACCGGGTGGCAGATACGCAGTATTTT
CASSVGSYRVADTQYF
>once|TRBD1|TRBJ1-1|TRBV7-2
TGTGCCAGCAGCGTAGACAGGGTCGCTTTCTTT
CASSVDRVAFF
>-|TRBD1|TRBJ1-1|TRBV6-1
TGTGCCAGCAGGCTGGACAGGGTGAACACTGAAGCTTTCTTT
CASRLDRVNTEAFF
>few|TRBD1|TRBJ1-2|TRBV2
TGTGCCAGCAGTACAGGGGGCGGAAAAGGCTACACCTTC
CASSTGGGKGYTF
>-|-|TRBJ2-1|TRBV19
TGTGCCAGTAGTAGAAACACCAATGAGCAGTTCTTC
CASSRNTNEQFF
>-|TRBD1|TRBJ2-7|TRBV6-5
TGTGCCACCTATCCGGCAGGGGGACCCTACGAGCAGTACTTC
CATYPAGGPYEQYF
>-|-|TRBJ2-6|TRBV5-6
TGTGCCAGCAGCTTAATGGGGGTTGGGGCCAACGTCCTGACTTTC
CASSLMGVGANVLTF
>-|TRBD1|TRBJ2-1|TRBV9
TGTGCCAGCAGCGCGGGCAGGGGGCCGGGTGAGCAGTTCTTC
CASSAGRGPGEQFF
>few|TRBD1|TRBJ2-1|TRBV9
TGTGCCAGCAGCGTAGAGGCAGGGGGCGCCAACAATGAGCAGTTCTTC
CASSVEAGGANNEQFF
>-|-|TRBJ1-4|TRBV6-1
TGTGCCAGCCTTTCGGGGACCGGGGGTAATGAAAAACTGTTTTTT
CASLSGTGGNEKLFF
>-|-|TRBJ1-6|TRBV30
TGTGCCTGGATGGGGGATGGGAGTAATTCACCCCTCCACTTT
CAWMGDGSNSPLHF
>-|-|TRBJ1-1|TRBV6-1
TGTGCCAGCGGACATCCGAACACTGAAGCTTTCTTT
CASGHPNTEAFF
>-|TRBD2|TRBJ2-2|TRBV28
TGTGCCAGCATTAGAAGCGGGGGGGCCCTCGGGGAGCTGTTTTTT
CASIRSGGALGELFF
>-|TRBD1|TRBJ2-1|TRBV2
TGTGCCAGCACTAAGGACAGGGACAATGAGCAGTTCTTC
CASTKDRDNEQFF
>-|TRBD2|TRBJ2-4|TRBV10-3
TGTGCCATCAGTGATTATCTAGCGGGGCAAGGCATTCAGTACTTC
CAISDYLAGQGIQYF
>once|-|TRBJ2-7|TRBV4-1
TGCGCCAGCAGCCAAGGAGCGGTTTCCTACGAGCAGTACTTC
CASSQGAVSYEQYF